These 5 T cell receptor beta chains came from one sample sequenced in a study of blood T cell repertoires in COVID-19. Generated by immunoSEQ multiplex PCR, the TCRdb table keeps only in-frame clones and is missing some. The sample consists of over 200,000 clones, roughly 86% of them appearing once. The material sequenced was peripheral blood. The receptors here all came from a woman in her 30s who had recovered from COVID-19.

This chain joins TRBV18 and TRBJ2-5; 7 bases match TRBD1. This CDR3 has 13 amino acids. V trimming: 6 bases; J trimming: 3 bases; junction bases outside the gene matches: 4. CDR1 is KGHSH, CDR2 LQKENI, per germline. CDR3 protein: CASSTTGKETQYF. CDR3 in DNA: TGTGCCAGCTCTACGACAGGGAAAGAGACCCAGTACTTC.

The CDR3 DNA is TGTGCCAGCAGTAGACCTAGCGGGGGGGCCGGGGAGACCCAGTACTTC. Amino acid sequence: CASSRPSGGAGETQYF. The V call is TRBV2, the J call TRBJ2-5, with 12 bases matching TRBD2. V shed 5 bases and J 5 bases; nucleotides not matched to a gene: 9. Germline-derived CDR1 and CDR2 are SNHLY and FYNNEI. CDR3 length equals 16 residues.

V gene TRBV5-6 combines with J gene TRBJ2-7, with 8 bases lining up with TRBD1. The CDR3 is made up of 15 amino acids. After removal of 1 base from V and 7 bases from J, the junction contained 10 bases not matched to a gene. The germline gives CDR1 SGHDT, CDR2 YYEEEE. The CDR3 here is CASSLSLRTGREQYF. CDR3 in DNA: TGTGCCAGCAGCTTGAGTCTCAGGACAGGGAGGGAGCAGTACTTC.

The rearrangement links TRBV4-2 to TRBJ2-5; TRBD2 matches 8 bases. CDR3 length: 16 amino acids. V shed 4 bases and J 3 bases; nucleotides not matched to a gene: 10. The germline V gene encodes CDR1 LGHNA and CDR2 YNFKEQ. The CDR3 loop reads CASSPFRAGVKETQYF. CDR3 bases: TGTGCCAGCAGCCCCTTCAGAGCGGGGGTGAAAGAGACCCAGTACTTC.

This clone was observed a few times. The chain uses TRBV10-3 and TRBJ2-1; 12 nucleotides agree with TRBD1. Per germline, CDR1 ENHRY and CDR2 SYGVKD. J lost 7 bases, V lost 6 bases, and 10 bases had no gene match. The CDR3 runs 16 residues. The CDR3 spells CAIRTGTGGVMNEQFF. CDR3 DNA: TGTGCCATCAGGACCGGGACAGGGGGCGTCATGAATGAGCAGTTCTTC.